This entry features one T cell receptor beta chain sequence. The source of the sample is a study of blood T cell repertoires in COVID-19. Across the study: Specimens from acute and convalescent COVID-19 originated in the United States, Italy and Spain. Sample material is recorded as cDNA or gDNA derived from T cells, B-cell-depleted T cells, or PBMCs.

The CDR3 loop spans 18 amino acids. V lost 1 base to trimming and J lost 2 bases; unmatched junction nucleotides: 6. The germline gives CDR1 SGHRS, CDR2 YFSETQ. As originally analysed: Quantification of nucleated cells was approximated via reference gene primer amplification. Some clones are missing from TCRdb's copy, which holds only in-frame ones; the method was immunoSEQ multiplex PCR. The V and J calls and clone size were taken over from that table, and D and trimming were inferred from the DNA. This table has tens of thousands of clones, about 86% appearing once. The receptor comes from a middle-aged man with acute or convalescent COVID-19. The chain carries TRBV5-1 and TRBJ1-4; TRBD1 agrees at 12 bases. The specimen was peripheral blood. CDR3 loop: CASSLPGQGASTNEKLFF. The CDR3 DNA reads as TGCGCCAGCAGCTTGCCGGGACAGGGGGCCTCGACTAATGAAAAACTGTTTTTT.